Listed here are 24 T cell receptor beta chains from one sample, sequenced in a study of shared clonotypes between healthy human individuals. Libraries were prepared by immunoSEQ multiplex PCR; TCRdb keeps only in-frame clonotypes and omits some of them. The data hold about 1.5 million clones, with 95% to 99% observed a single time. Sequencing was done on a sample of naive CD4+ T cells sorted from blood. Subset in this sample: CD45RA+ positively selected. The receptors derive from a man in his thirties or forties in good health.

CDR3 residues: CASSFGVSSYNEQFF. The CDR3 nucleotides are TGTGCCAGCAGCTTCGGGGTGAGCTCCTACAATGAGCAGTTCTTC. V and J are TRBV7-8 and TRBJ2-1, with a weak D call TRBD2 (5 bases). Trimming removed 3 bases at V and 0 bases at J, with 9 bases between. The CDR3 loop spans 15 amino acids. Germline assignment: CDR1 SGHVS and CDR2 FQNEAQ. Full variable domain (missing parts from reference TRBV7-8 and TRBJ2-1): GAGVSQSPRYKVAKRGQDVALRCDPISGHVSLFWYQQALGQGPEFLTYFQNEAQLDKSGLPSDRFFAERPEGSVSTLKIQRTQQEDSAVYLCASSFGVSSYNEQFFGPGTRLTVL.

The chain joins TRBV19 to TRBJ1-1; a weak D match, TRBD1 (5 bases). V lost 6 bases and J 3 bases, leaving 8 bases between the germline ends. This CDR3 is 12 amino acids long. In germline, CDR1 is LNHDA, CDR2 SQIVND (reference sequence). The CDR3 DNA reads as TGTGCCAGTAGCAGGGTTGACACTGAAGCTTTCTTT. Residues: CASSRVDTEAFF.

The chain employs TRBV5-1 and TRBJ2-7; TRBD1 matches 8 bases. The CDR3 is 18 amino acids. Looked up from germline, CDR1 is SGHRS and CDR2 is YFSETQ. V dropped 0 bases and J dropped 3; count of bases not matched to a gene: 14. This chain's CDR3 is CASSLVFSGTGVNYEQYF. DNA of the CDR3: TGCGCCAGCAGCTTGGTATTCTCCGGGACAGGTGTGAACTACGAGCAGTACTTC.

In its sample, this clone was seen a few times. The CDR3 DNA reads TGTGCCAGCAGCTTAGGGGCAGGGATGGCTGGAAACACCATATATTTT. This translates into CASSLGAGMAGNTIYF. V gene TRBV7-9 combines with J gene TRBJ1-3, with a tentative D call TRBD1 (5 bases). Germline V gene data show CDR1 as SEHNR and CDR2 as FQNEAQ (reference sequence). This CDR3 region has 16 residues. V was shortened by 1 base and J by 2 bases, with 12 bases between the two germline ends. Using reference TRBV7-9 and TRBJ1-3 for the parts outside the CDR3, the full variable domain is DTGVSQNPRHKITKRGQNVTFRCDPISEHNRLYWYRQTLGQGPEFLTYFQNEAQLEKSRLLSDRFSAERPKGSFSTLEIQRTEQGDSAMYLCASSLGAGMAGNTIYFGEGSWLTVV.

The rearrangement links TRBV10-2 to TRBJ2-3; D gene uncertain. With 3 bases removed from V and 11 bases from J, the gap between germline ends came to 12 bases. Germline CDR1 reads WSHSY; CDR2 reads SAAADI. There are 12 residues in the CDR3. The CDR3 region is CASSEMGVGQYF. The CDR3 bases are TGCGCCAGCAGTGAAATGGGCGTGGGGCAGTATTTT.

The V gene is TRBV5-1, the J gene TRBJ2-5, with 10 bases that match TRBD1. The V gene's germline CDR1 is SGHRS and CDR2 YFSETQ. V dropped 6 bases and J dropped 4; count of bases not matched to a gene: 9. This CDR3 has 15 amino acids. CDR3 nucleotides: TGCGCCAGCAATCGGGACAGGGGCGGAGGAGAGACCCAGTACTTC. It yields the protein CASNRDRGGGETQYF.

The rearrangement uses TRBV7-2 and TRBJ2-3; the D is unclear. Germline V gene sequence: CDR1 SGHTA, CDR2 FQGNSA. Trimming pared 5 bases from V and 6 bases from J, leaving 12 bases between. The CDR3 runs to 13 residues. CDR3: CASSDRREDTQYF. CDR3 DNA sequence: TGTGCCAGCAGCGACCGGAGAGAGGATACGCAGTATTTT.

The J gene is TRBJ1-1, the V gene TRBV5-1; 8 bases fit TRBD1. Trimming took 3 bases from V and 4 from J; bases not matched to a gene: 11. CDR3 length: 16 amino acids. CDR1 is SGHRS and CDR2 is YFSETQ in the germline V gene. The CDR3: CASSSGPTGAVTEAFF. For the CDR3, the DNA is TGCGCCAGCAGCTCCGGCCCGACAGGGGCTGTCACTGAAGCTTTCTTT.

J is TRBJ2-5 and V is TRBV10-2; TRBD1 agrees at 7 bases. V shed 4 bases and J 1 base; nucleotides not matched to a gene: 9. The CDR3 spans 16 residues. Germline V lookup: CDR1 WSHSY, CDR2 SAAADI. CDR3 sequence (DNA): TGCGCCAGCAGTGGGACGCGCCGGGACAGCCAAGAGACCCAGTACTTC. It specifies CASSGTRRDSQETQYF.

J is TRBJ2-1 and V is TRBV18; D unresolved. The V gene lost 0 bases and the J gene lost 5 bases, with 14 bases spanning the gap. Germline V CDR1 and CDR2: KGHSH, LQKENI. The CDR3 extends over 16 amino acids. The CDR3 region is CASSPPYSDPHNEQFF. The CDR3 DNA follows: TGTGCCAGCTCACCACCGTACTCCGACCCACACAATGAGCAGTTCTTC.

The chain couples TRBV28 to TRBJ2-7; D gene ambiguous. This CDR3 is built from 14 residues. Per the germline V gene, CDR1 is MDHEN and CDR2 is SYDVKM. V lost 6 bases and J lost 1, with 13 bases in between. Here the CDR3 reads CASRDTGRSYEQYF. CDR3 DNA: TGTGCCAGCAGAGACACCGGTCGATCCTACGAGCAGTACTTC.

The CDR3 spells CASSLVGGRIETQYF. CDR3 DNA: TGTGCCAGCAGCTTAGTGGGGGGAAGGATAGAGACCCAGTACTTC. V and J are TRBV7-3 and TRBJ2-5, with D possibly being TRBD2 (6 bases). Trimming cost V 2 bases and J 4 bases, with 14 bases left between them. Germline V gene lookup returns CDR1 SGHTA and CDR2 FQGTGA. The CDR3 has 15 amino acids.

The chain has TRBV5-5 and TRBJ2-5, with 9 bases matching TRBD1. The CDR3 extends over 16 amino acids. V was pared by 4 bases and J by 4 bases, with 11 bases of the junction left unmatched. Germline V gene data show CDR1 as SGHKS and CDR2 as YYEKEE (reference sequence). DNA for the CDR3: TGTGCCAGCAGCCGGATTGACAGGGGGGGAAGAGAGACCCAGTACTTC. Its translation: CASSRIDRGGRETQYF.

This chain links TRBV7-8 with TRBJ2-3; 7 nucleotides match TRBD2. CDR1 is SGHVS and CDR2 is FQNEAQ in the germline V gene. V gave up 2 bases and J gave up 3 bases; unmatched junction bases: 11. The CDR3 covers 17 residues. The CDR3 protein is CASSLWRGGRGTDTQYF. The CDR3 DNA is TGTGCCAGCAGCTTATGGCGCGGCGGGAGAGGAACAGATACGCAGTATTTT.

The chain has TRBV7-9 and TRBJ2-5; D is unresolved. Germline V lookup: CDR1 SEHNR, CDR2 FQNEAQ (reference sequence). V lost 3 bases, J lost 3 bases, and 17 bases lay in between. CDR3 length: 16 residues. CDR3 protein: CASSLSSFRREETQYF. The CDR3 region has the DNA TGTGCCAGCAGCTTGAGTAGCTTTCGGCGTGAAGAGACCCAGTACTTC.

This clone was recorded once. V is TRBV19 and J is TRBJ2-5; 9 bases line up with TRBD1. CDR3 length: 13 residues. Germline assignment: CDR1 LNHDA and CDR2 SQIVND (reference sequence). V lost 4 bases to trimming and J lost 7 bases; unmatched junction nucleotides: 4. The CDR3 loop reads CASSSVGQGTQYF. CDR3 nucleotide sequence: TGTGCCAGTAGTAGCGTGGGACAGGGGACCCAGTACTTC.

The rearrangement uses TRBV19 and TRBJ2-1; TRBD2 aligns across 11 bases. Germline-derived CDR1 and CDR2 are LNHDA and SQIVND (reference sequence). This CDR3 contains 15 residues. V dropped 6 bases and J dropped 0; count of bases not matched to a gene: 1. DNA for the CDR3: TGTGCCAGTAGAACTAGCGGGAGCTCCTACAATGAGCAGTTCTTC. Translation: CASRTSGSSYNEQFF.

V gene TRBV5-1 combines with J gene TRBJ1-2; D unclear. The V end lost 3 bases, the J end lost 2 bases, and 8 bases lay between the germline ends. CDR1 and CDR2 from the germline V gene are SGHRS and YFSETQ. CDR3 length equals 13 residues. The CDR3 reads CASSSGRNYGYTF. As DNA, the CDR3 is TGCGCCAGCAGCTCCGGGAGAAACTATGGCTACACCTTC.

The chain combines TRBV2 with TRBJ2-2; TRBD2 matches at 11 bases. CDR1 is SNHLY and CDR2 is FYNNEI in the germline V gene. V was pared by 8 bases and J by 7 bases, with 9 bases of the junction left unmatched. The CDR3 loop spans 15 amino acids. The CDR3: CASRIAGGPYGELFF. The CDR3 bases are TGTGCCAGCCGCATAGCGGGAGGGCCTTACGGGGAGCTGTTTTTT.

The V gene is TRBV5-6, the J gene TRBJ2-7; the D call may be TRBD1 or TRBD2 (7 bases each). Trimming removed 0 bases at V and 4 bases at J, with 14 bases between. CDR3 length: 15 amino acids. Looked up from germline, CDR1 is SGHDT and CDR2 is YYEEEE. The CDR3 spells CASSLVGRGGYEQYF. CDR3 nucleotide sequence: TGTGCCAGCAGCTTGGTAGGCAGGGGGGGATACGAGCAGTACTTC.

The rearrangement uses TRBV2 and TRBJ2-1; 7 nucleotides agree with TRBD1. Germline V gene sequence: CDR1 SNHLY, CDR2 FYNNEI. The CDR3 sequence is 13 residues long. Trimming took 6 bases from V and 8 from J; bases not matched to a gene: 7. In DNA, the CDR3 is TGTGCCAGCAGCGTTGACAGGGAATATGAGCAGTTCTTC. Protein: CASSVDREYEQFF.

Here the CDR3 DNA reads TGCGATCGACAGGGTAGAATTTGGCCAATTCCCATACCGGCCAAAAACATTCAGTACTTC. Residues: CDRQGRIWPIPIPAKNIQYF. The rearrangement uses TRBV10-1 and TRBJ2-4; the match to TRBD1 covers 7 bases. Germline lookup yields CDR1 WNHNN and CDR2 SYGVQD (reference sequence). The CDR3 length is 20 residues.

The CDR3 bases are TGTGCCAGCAGCCCGGCCTACAACACGGGACCCTACGAGCAGTACTTC. Its translation: CASSPAYNTGPYEQYF. The chain employs TRBV5-5 and TRBJ2-7; D may correspond to TRBD1 or TRBD2 (5 bases each). The germline gives CDR1 SGHKS, CDR2 YYEKEE (reference sequence). This CDR3 contains 16 residues. Trimming took 4 bases from V and 2 from J, leaving 19 bases between them. Combining the CDR3 with reference TRBV5-5 and TRBJ2-7 gives the whole variable domain DAGVTQSPTHLIKTRGQQVTLRCSPISGHKSVSWYQQVLGQGPQFIFQYYEKEERGRGNFPDRFSARQFPNYSSELNVNALLLGDSALYLCASSPAYNTGPYEQYFGPGTRLTVT.

V is TRBV14 and J is TRBJ2-3; D uncertain. Trimming shortened V by 1 base and J by 5 bases, and 7 bases separated the two germline ends. The CDR3 runs to 13 residues. CDR1 and CDR2 (germline): SGHDN, FVKESK. The DNA for the CDR3 is TGTGCCAGCAGCCAAGTTGGGATAGATACGCAGTATTTT. Translation: CASSQVGIDTQYF.